This entry concerns a single T cell receptor (beta chain). Its specificity is unknown. The donors were healthy bone marrow donors. These data are taken from a study of cytomegalovirus exposure and HLA in healthy donors. Findings and limits, study-wide: In a later analysis, common viral pathogens appeared linked to several of the most significant clusters. In an earlier analysis, about 87% or about 30%: the productive usage of most TCR beta V segments. Because they were indistinguishable, some V segments, including TRBV6-2 and TRBV6-3, were excluded.

60 Vbeta and 13 Jbeta primers were used in PCR. TCRdb's table, derived via immunoSEQ multiplex PCR, lists solely in-frame clones and lacks some. The table includes approximately 100,000 clones, about 85% detected once. Deletions cut 7 bases from V and 2 bases from J, with 15 bases between. This CDR3 contains 14 residues. From germline, CDR1 is MNHEY and CDR2 SVGAGI. The origin of this receptor is a man in his forties or fifties in good health and CMV-seropositive. The chain couples TRBV6-5 to TRBJ2-7; TRBD1 might be the D (5 bases). The source material was PBMCs. CDR3 DNA: TGTGCCAGCATCAAAAGGGGCCCACCCTACGAGCAGTACTTC. As protein: CASIKRGPPYEQYF.